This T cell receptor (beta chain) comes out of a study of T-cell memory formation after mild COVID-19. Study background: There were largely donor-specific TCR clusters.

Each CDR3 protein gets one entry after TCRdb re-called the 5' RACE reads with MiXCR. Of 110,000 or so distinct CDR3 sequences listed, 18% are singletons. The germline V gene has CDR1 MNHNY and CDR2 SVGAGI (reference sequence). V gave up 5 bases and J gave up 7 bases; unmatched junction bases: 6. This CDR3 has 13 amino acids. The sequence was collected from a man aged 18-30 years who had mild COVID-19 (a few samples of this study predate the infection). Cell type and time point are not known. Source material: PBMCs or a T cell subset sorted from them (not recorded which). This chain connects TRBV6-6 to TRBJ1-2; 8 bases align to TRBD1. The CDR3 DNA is TGTGCCAGCAGTCCCACAGGGGGAGTTGGCTACACCTTC. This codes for CASSPTGGVGYTF.